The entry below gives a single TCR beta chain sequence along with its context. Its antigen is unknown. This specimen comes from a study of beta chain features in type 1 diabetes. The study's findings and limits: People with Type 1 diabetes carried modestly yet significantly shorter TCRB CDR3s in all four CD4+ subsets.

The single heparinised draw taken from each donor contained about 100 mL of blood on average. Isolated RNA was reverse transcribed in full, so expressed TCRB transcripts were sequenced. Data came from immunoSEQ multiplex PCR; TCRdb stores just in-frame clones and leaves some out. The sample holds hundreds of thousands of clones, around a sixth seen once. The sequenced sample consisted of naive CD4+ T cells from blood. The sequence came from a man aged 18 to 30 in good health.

CDR3 nucleotides: TGTGCCAGCAGCCAAGGGGAAAGGGGGTCACCCCTCCACTTT. Translated, it gives CASSQGERGSPLHF. This chain connects TRBV4-2 to TRBJ1-6; TRBD1 might be the D (6 bases). Deletions cut 1 base from V and 10 bases from J, with 11 bases between. Per the germline V gene, CDR1 is LGHNA and CDR2 is YNFKEQ. This CDR3 has 14 residues.